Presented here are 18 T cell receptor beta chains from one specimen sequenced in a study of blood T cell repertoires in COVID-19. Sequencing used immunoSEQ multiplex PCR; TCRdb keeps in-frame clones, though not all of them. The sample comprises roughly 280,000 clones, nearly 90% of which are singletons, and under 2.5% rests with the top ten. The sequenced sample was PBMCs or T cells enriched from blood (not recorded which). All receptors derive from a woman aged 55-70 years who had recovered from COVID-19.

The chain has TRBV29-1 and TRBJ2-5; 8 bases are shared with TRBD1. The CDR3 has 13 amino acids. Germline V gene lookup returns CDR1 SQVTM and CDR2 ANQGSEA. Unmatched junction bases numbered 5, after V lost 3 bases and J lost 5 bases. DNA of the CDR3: TGCAGCGTTGATAGCAGGGGGCTTGAGACCCAGTACTTC. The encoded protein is CSVDSRGLETQYF.

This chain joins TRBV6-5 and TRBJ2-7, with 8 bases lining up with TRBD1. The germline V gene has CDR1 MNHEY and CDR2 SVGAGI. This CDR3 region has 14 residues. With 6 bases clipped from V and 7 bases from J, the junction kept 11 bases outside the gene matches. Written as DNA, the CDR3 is TGTGCCAGCAGCACAGGGGGAGACACCGGGGAGCAGTACTTC. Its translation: CASSTGGDTGEQYF.

CDR3: CSASRAEAGETQYF. DNA for the CDR3: TGCAGTGCTAGTAGAGCGGAGGCCGGGGAGACCCAGTACTTC. The V and J genes are TRBV20-1 and TRBJ2-5, with D perhaps TRBD2 (5 bases). The CDR3 is 14 amino acids. Germline CDR1 DFQATT, CDR2 SNEGSKA (reference sequence). V lost 3 bases and J 5 bases, leaving 16 bases between the germline ends.

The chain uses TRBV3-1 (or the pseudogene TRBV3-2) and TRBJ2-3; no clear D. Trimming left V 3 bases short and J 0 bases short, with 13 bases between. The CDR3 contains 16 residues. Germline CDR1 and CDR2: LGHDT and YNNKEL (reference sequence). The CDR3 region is CASSQHEAASTDTQYF. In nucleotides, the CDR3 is TGTGCCAGCAGCCAGCACGAGGCAGCTAGCACAGATACGCAGTATTTT.

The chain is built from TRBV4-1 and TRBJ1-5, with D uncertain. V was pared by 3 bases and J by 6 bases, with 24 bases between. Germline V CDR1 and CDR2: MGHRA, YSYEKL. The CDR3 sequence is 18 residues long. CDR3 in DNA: TGCGCCAGCAGCCAGATCGTGGTCCCCGCAGCGGGATCTCAGCCCCAGCATTTT. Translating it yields CASSQIVVPAAGSQPQHF.

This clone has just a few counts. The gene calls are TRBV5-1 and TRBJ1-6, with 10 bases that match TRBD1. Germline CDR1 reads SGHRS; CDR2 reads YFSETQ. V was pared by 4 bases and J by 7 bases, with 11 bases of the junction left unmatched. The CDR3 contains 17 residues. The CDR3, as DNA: TGCGCCAGCAGCCTAAACCCCACGGGACAGGGGAATTCACCCCTCCACTTT. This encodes CASSLNPTGQGNSPLHF.

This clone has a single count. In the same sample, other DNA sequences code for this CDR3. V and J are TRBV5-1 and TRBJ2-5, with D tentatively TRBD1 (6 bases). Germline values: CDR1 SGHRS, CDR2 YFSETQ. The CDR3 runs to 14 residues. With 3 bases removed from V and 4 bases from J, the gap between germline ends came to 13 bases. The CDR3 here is CASSSGTSGETQYF. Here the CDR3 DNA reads TGCGCCAGCAGCTCCGGGACATCCGGAGAGACCCAGTACTTC. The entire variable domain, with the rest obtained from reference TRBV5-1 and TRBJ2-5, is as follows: KAGVTQTPRYLIKTRGQQVTLSCSPISGHRSVSWYQQTPGQGLQFLFEYFSETQRNKGNFPGRFSGRQFSNSRSEMNVSTLELGDSALYLCASSSGTSGETQYFGPGTRLLVL.

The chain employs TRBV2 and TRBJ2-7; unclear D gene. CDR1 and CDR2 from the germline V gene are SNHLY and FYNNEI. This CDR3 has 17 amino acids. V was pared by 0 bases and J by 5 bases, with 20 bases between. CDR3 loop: CASSEARLPIRLNEQYF. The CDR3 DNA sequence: TGTGCCAGCAGTGAAGCGCGACTGCCGATCCGACTCAACGAGCAGTACTTC.

The CDR3 DNA sequence: TGTGCCAGCAGCCGGGCCGTCCCCTCCTACAATGAGCAGTTCTTC. This codes for CASSRAVPSYNEQFF. The rearrangement links TRBV3-1 (or the pseudogene TRBV3-2) to TRBJ2-1, with D unclear. Trimming took off 4 bases at V and 0 bases at J, with 10 bases between the two ends. Germline V gene data show CDR1 as LGHDT and CDR2 as YNNKEL (reference sequence). The CDR3 is made up of 15 amino acids.

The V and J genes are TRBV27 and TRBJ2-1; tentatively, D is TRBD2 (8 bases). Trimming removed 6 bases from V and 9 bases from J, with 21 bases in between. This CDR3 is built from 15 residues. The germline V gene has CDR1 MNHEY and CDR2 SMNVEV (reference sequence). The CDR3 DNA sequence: TGTGCCAGCAGCCCCTGGACTAGCAGGGGGGGTGAGCAGTTCTTC. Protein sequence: CASSPWTSRGGEQFF.

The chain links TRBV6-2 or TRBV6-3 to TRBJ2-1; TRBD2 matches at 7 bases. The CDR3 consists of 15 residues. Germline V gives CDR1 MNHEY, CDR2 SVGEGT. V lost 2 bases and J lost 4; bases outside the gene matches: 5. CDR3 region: CASSYNSGAYNEQFF. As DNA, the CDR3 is TGTGCCAGCAGTTACAACAGCGGGGCTTACAATGAGCAGTTCTTC.

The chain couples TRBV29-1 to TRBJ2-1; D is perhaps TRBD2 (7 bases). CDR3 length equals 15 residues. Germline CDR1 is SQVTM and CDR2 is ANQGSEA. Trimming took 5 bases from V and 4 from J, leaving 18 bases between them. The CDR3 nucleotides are TGCAGCGTTTTGGGGGGCGGGGGCCAATACAATGAGCAGTTCTTC. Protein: CSVLGGGGQYNEQFF.

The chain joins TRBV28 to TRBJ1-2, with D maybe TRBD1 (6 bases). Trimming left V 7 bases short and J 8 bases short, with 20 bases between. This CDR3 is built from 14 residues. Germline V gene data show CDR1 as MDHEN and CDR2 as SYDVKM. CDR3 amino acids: CASNQGGGEKGYTF. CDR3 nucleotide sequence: TGTGCCAGCAACCAAGGGGGGGGCGAGAAGGGCTACACCTTC.

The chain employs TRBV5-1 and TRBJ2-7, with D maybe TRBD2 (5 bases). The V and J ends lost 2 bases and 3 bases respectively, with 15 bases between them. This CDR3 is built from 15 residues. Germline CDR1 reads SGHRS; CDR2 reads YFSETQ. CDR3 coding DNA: TGCGCCAGCAGCTTCTCCAGCGGTAATTTCTACGAGCAGTACTTC. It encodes CASSFSSGNFYEQYF.

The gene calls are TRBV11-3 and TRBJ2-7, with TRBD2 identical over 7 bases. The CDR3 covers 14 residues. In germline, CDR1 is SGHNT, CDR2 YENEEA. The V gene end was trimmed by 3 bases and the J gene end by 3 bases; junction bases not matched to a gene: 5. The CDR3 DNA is TGTGCCAGCAGCTTGCGCGGGGGTAACTACGAGCAGTACTTC. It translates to CASSLRGGNYEQYF.

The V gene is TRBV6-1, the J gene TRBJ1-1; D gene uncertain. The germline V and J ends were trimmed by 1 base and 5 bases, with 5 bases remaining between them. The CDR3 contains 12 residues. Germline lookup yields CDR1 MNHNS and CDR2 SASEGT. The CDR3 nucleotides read TGTGCCAGCAGTGAAGGGAGGACTGAAGCTTTCTTT. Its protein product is CASSEGRTEAFF.

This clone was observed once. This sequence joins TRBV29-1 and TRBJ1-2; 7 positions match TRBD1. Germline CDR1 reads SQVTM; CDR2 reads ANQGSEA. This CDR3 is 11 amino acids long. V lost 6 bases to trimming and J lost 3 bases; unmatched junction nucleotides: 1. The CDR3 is CSVQGDYGYTF. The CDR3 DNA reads TGCAGCGTCCAGGGGGACTATGGCTACACCTTC.

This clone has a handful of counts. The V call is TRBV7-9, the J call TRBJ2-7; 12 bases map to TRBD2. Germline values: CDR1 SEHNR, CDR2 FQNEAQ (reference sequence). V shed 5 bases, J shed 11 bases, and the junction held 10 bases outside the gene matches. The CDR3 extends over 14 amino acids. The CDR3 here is CASSPGLAGYQEYF. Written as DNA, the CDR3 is TGTGCCAGCAGCCCGGGACTAGCGGGTTATCAGGAGTACTTC.